These 5 T cell receptor beta chains share one sample of origin, sequenced in a study of Ad26.COV2.S vaccination and SARS-CoV-2 variants. Here immunoSEQ multiplex PCR was the method, and the copy in TCRdb shows in-frame clones only, minus some. The repertoire holds 300,000 to 400,000 clones, with 87% as singletons. Treatment: around 19 received Ad26.COV2.S at low or high dose, single or two shots; several received placebo; per-sample allocation not given. Collection of the samples took place on day 63 after the first injection of vaccine or placebo. Specimen: peripheral blood, collected in a trial of Ad26.COV2.S vaccine versus placebo. These receptors all come from a person between 18 and 60 years old who received the Ad26.COV2.S COVID-19 vaccine or a placebo.

The chain is built from TRBV30 and TRBJ1-6, with D possibly being TRBD1 (5 bases). Germline V CDR1 and CDR2: GTSNPN, SVGIG (reference sequence). V dropped 0 bases and J dropped 10 bases, with 16 bases sitting between them. There are 15 residues in the CDR3. The CDR3 region has the DNA TGTGCCTGGAGTGTACCACGGGGGGTTGAATCACCCCTCCACTTT. It translates to CAWSVPRGVESPLHF.

The V and J genes are TRBV6-5 and TRBJ1-2; no clear D. Germline V gene sequence: CDR1 MNHEY, CDR2 SVGAGI. The CDR3 consists of 12 residues. V was pared by 0 bases and J by 7 bases, with 6 bases between. The CDR3 region is CASSYSGTGYTF. CDR3 coding DNA: TGTGCCAGCAGTTACTCTGGCACTGGCTACACCTTC.

The chain employs TRBV24-1 and TRBJ1-4, with D hard to call. The CDR3 extends over 15 amino acids. The germline V gene has CDR1 KGHDR and CDR2 SFDVKD. V was pared by 0 bases and J by 4 bases, with 8 bases between. Here the CDR3 DNA reads TGTGCCACCAGTGATTTGGCCTATAATAATGAAAAACTGTTTTTT. Translation gives CATSDLAYNNEKLFF.

The chain links TRBV2 to TRBJ1-3; tentative D call: TRBD1 (6 bases). This CDR3 has 15 residues. Per germline, CDR1 SNHLY and CDR2 FYNNEI. V was cut by 6 bases and J by 0 bases, with 12 bases left in between. The CDR3: CASRLDSSSGNTIYF. Here the CDR3 DNA reads TGTGCCAGCAGGTTGGACAGTTCCTCTGGAAACACCATATATTTT.

The genes are TRBV19 and TRBJ1-2, with D tentatively TRBD1 (6 bases). Per the germline V gene, CDR1 is LNHDA and CDR2 is SQIVND (reference sequence). The CDR3 is 13 amino acids. The ends were cut back, 7 bases at V and 8 bases at J, with 17 bases in the middle. CDR3 in DNA: TGTGCCAGTACCCGAAGTGAGGGGGGCGGCTACACCTTC. Its protein product is CASTRSEGGGYTF.